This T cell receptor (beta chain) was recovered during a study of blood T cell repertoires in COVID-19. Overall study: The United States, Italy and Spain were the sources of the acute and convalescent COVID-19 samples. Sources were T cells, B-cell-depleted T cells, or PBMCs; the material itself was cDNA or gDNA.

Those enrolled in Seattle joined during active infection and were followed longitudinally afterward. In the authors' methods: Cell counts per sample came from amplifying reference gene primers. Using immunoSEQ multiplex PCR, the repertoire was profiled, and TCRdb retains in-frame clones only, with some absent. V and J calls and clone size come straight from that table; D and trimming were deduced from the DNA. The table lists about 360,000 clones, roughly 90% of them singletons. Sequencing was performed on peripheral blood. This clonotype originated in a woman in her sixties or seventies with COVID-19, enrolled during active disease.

The CDR3: CASSPGQGYYGYTF. The CDR3 coding sequence is TGTGCCAGCAGCCCCGGACAGGGATACTATGGCTACACCTTC. The chain combines TRBV7-9 with TRBJ1-2; 8 nucleotides line up with TRBD1. This CDR3 region has 14 residues. Germline values: CDR1 SEHNR, CDR2 FQNEAQ (reference sequence). The junction had 5 bases not matched to a gene; V was cut back by 5 bases and J by 3 bases. Together with reference TRBV7-9 and TRBJ1-2, the CDR3 gives the full variable domain: DTGVSQNPRHKITKRGQNVTFRCDPISEHNRLYWYRQTLGQGPEFLTYFQNEAQLEKSRLLSDRFSAERPKGSFSTLEIQRTEQGDSAMYLCASSPGQGYYGYTFGSGTRLTVV.